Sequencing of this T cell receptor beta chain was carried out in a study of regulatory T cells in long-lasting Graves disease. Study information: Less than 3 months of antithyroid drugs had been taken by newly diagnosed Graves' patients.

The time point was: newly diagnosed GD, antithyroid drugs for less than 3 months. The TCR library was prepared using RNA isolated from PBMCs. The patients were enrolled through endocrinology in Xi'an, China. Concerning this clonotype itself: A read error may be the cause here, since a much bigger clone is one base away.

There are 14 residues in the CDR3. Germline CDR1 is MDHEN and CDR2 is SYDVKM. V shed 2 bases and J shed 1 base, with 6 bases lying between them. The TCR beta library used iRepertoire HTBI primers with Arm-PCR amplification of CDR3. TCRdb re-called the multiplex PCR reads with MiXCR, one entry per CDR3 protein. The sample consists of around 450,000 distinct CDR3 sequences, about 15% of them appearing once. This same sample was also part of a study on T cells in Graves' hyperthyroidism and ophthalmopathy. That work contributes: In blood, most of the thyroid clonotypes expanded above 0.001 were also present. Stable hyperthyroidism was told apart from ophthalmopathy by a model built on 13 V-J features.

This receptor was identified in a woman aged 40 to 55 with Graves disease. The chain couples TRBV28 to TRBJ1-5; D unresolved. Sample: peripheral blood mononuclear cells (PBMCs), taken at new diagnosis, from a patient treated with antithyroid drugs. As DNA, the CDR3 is TGTGCCAGCAGTTTAGAGGGAAGCAATCAGCCCCAGCATTTT. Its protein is CASSLEGSNQPQHF.